This entry is about one TCR beta chain. Its antigen is currently not known. The record has no base qualities; no much larger clone is one base away. The sample belongs to a study of T-cell memory formation after mild COVID-19 (dated by TCRdb to the early 2020s). Concerning the study at large: TCR sequence clusters from the two donors were found to be largely donor specific. Longitudinal TCRalpha and TCRbeta repertoire sequencing tracked T-cell clones expanding and contracting after mild COVID-19 in two donors. Two young, previously healthy adult volunteers made up the cohort, one male and one female.

The germline V gene supplies CDR1 MGHRA and CDR2 YSYEKL. The CDR3 runs 18 residues from the cysteine to the phenylalanine. The DNA shown is the 54-base CDR3, in frame from base 1. Trimming accounts for 0 bases at V and 1 base at J, while the number of junction bases matched to no gene is 8. Ficoll-Paque density gradient centrifugation was used to isolate PBMCs. Overall study outcomes, separate from this receptor: The second-wave clones that peaked on day 37 were not confirmed to be SARS-CoV-2 specific. Balanced CD4/CD8 phenotypes were observed for clones contracting from day 15 to 85, whereas a bias towards CD4+ was observed for a second wave of clones expanding from day 15 to 37. Some responding clones were detected in pre-infection memory, suggesting pre-existing cross-reactive memory T cells joined the SARS-CoV-2 response. Only a couple of mild cases were covered by the study, and larger cohorts that include severe cases with pre-infection samples were considered necessary. Contracting CD4+ clones turned up mainly in the CM and EM memory subsets, whereas EMRA was where CD8+ clones were enriched.

TCRdb records Illumina NovaSeq 6000 as the sequencer. cDNA libraries for TCRalpha and TCRbeta were prepared by 5'RACE using constant-segment primers, with sample barcodes and unique molecular identifiers added. RNA was extracted from every sample with Trizol reagent. Library amplification was performed in two PCR steps, and a second sample barcode and Illumina TruSeq adapters were introduced in the second step. Sequencing of the libraries was done on an Illumina NovaSeq, producing 2 x 150 bp paired-end reads. The authors' analysis ran thus. Reads were demultiplexed and collapsed into UMI-guided consensus sequences with migec v1.2.7. Using mixcr v2.1.11, UMI consensuses were aligned to TRA and TRB V and J templates and then assembled into clonotypes. A clonotype was counted as expanded or contracted only when both edgeR and NoisET called the clonotype significant, with the noise models trained on biological replicates. For edgeR calls, the thresholds were a false discovery rate-adjusted p below 0.01 and a log2 fold-change of 1. As an exploratory analysis of dynamics, max-normalized trajectories of the 1000 most abundant clonotypes were examined with PCA combined with hierarchical clustering. The CD4 or CD8 phenotype of responding clones was assigned using the separately sequenced CD4+ and CD8+ repertoires. In-frame beta chains were kept once TCRdb had trimmed the public reads at Q25 with fastp and called clones with MiXCR. When rows share a CDR3 protein, they turn into one entry using the most common DNA and genes. These V and J calls derive from TCRdb rather than the authors' analysis. Recorded for this sample are over 150,000 distinct CDR3 sequences; about 22% of them occurred a single time. Around 23% of the sample is taken by the ten largest.

The chain couples TRBV4-1 to TRBJ2-3; the junction holds 9 bases that match TRBD2. Sample: PBMCs or a T cell subset sorted from them (not recorded which). The TCR sequence derives from an adult woman who had mild COVID-19 (a few samples of this study predate the infection). The sample titles of this study are shuffled in the database, so cell type and time point are left out; the donor was told from shared clones. The bases are TGCGCCAGCAGCCAAGATGGGACTCCTAGCGGGGGCACAGATACGCAGTATTTT. Its product reads: CASSQDGTPSGGTDTQYF.